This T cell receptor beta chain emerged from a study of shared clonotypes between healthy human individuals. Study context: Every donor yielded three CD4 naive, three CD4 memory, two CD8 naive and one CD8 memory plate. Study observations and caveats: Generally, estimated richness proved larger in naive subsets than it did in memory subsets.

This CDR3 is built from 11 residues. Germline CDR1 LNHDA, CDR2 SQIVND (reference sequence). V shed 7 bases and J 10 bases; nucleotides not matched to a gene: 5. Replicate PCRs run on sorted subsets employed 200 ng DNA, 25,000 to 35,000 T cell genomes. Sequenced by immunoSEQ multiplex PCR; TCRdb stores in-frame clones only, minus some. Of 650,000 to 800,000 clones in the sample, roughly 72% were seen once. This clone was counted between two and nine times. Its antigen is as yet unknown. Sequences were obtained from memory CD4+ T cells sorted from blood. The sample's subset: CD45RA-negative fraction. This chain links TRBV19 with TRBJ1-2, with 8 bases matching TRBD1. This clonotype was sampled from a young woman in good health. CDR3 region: CASTRGRVYTF. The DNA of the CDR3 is TGTGCCAGTACCAGGGGGCGCGTCTACACCTTC. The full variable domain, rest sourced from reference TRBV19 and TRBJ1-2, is DGGITQSPKYLFRKEGQNVTLSCEQNLNHDAMYWYRQDPGQGLRLIYYSQIVNDFQKGDIAEGYSVSREKKESFPLTVTSAQKNPTAFYLCASTRGRVYTFGSGTRLTVV.